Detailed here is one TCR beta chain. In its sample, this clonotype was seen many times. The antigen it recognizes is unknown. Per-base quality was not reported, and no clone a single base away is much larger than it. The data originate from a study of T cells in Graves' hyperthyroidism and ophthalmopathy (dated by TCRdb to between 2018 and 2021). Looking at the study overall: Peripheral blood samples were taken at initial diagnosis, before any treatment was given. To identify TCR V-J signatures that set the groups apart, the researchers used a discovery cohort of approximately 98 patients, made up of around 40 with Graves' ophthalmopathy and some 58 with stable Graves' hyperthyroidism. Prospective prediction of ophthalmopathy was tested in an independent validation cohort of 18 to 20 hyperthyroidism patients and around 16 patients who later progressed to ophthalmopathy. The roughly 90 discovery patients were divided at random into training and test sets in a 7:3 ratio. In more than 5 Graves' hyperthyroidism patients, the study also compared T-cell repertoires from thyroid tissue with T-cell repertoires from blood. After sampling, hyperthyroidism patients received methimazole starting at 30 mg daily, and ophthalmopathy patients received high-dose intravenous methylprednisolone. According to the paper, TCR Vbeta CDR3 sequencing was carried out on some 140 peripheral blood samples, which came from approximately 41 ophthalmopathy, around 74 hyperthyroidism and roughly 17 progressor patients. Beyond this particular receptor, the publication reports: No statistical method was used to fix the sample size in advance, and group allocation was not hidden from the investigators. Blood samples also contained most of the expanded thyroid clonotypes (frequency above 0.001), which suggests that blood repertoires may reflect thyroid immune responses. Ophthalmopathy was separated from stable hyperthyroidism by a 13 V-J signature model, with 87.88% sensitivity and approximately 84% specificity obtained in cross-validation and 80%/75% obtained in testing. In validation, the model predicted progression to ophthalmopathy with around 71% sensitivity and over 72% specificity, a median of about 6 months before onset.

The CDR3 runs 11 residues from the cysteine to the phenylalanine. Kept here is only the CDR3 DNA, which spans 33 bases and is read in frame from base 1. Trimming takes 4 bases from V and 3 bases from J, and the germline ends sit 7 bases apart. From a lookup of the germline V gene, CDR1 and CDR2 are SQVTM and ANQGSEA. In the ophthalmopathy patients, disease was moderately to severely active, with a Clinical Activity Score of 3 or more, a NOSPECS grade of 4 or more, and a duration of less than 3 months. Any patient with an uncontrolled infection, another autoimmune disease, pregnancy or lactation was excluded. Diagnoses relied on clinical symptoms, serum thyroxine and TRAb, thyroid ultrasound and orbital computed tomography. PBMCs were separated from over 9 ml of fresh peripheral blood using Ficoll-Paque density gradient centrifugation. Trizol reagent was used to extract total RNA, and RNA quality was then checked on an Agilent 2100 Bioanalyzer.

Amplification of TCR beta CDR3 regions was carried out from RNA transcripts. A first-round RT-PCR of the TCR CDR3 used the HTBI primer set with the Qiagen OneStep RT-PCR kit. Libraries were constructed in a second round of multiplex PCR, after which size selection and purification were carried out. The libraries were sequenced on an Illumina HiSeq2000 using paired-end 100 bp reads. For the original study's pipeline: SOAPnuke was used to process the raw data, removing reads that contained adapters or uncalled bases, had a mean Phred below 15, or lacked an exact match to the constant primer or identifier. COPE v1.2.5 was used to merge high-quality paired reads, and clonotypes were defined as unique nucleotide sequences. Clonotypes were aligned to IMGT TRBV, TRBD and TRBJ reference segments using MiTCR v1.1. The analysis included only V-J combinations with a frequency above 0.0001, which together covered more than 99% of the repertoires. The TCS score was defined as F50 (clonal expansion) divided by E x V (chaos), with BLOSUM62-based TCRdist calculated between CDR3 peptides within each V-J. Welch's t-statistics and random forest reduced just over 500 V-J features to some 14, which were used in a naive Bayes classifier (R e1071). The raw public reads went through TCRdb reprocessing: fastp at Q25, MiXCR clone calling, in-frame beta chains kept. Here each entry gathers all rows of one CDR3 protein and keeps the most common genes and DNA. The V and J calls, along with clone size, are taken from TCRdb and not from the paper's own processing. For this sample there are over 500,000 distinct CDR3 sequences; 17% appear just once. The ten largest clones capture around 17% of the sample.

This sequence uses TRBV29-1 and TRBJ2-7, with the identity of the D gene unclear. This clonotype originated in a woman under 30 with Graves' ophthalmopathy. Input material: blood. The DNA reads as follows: TGCAGCGTTGTTTGGGGCTACGAGCAGTACTTC. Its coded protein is CSVVWGYEQYF.